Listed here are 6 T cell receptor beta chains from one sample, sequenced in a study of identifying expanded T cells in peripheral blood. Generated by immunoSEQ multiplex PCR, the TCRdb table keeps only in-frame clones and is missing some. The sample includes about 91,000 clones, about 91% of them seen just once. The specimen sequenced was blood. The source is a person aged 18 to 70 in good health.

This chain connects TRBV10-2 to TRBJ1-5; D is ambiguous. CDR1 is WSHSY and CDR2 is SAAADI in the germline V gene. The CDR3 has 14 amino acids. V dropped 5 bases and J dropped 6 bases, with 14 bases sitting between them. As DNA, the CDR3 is TGCGCCAGCAGTTCTAAAAATTGGGGTCAGCCCCAGCATTTT. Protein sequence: CASSSKNWGQPQHF.

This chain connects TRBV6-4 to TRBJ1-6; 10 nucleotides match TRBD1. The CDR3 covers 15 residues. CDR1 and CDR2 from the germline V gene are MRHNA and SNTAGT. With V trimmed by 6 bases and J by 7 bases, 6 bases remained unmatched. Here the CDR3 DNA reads TGTGCCAGCAGAGAGACAGGGGGCAACAATTCACCCCTCCACTTT. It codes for CASRETGGNNSPLHF.

The CDR3 loop reads CASSLEGLGEQPQHF. As DNA, the CDR3 is TGTGCCAGCAGCTTAGAAGGGTTGGGGGAACAGCCCCAGCATTTT. V usage is TRBV11-2 and J usage is TRBJ1-5; possibly TRBD1 for D (5 bases). The CDR3 runs 15 residues. Germline V gene data show CDR1 as SGHAT and CDR2 as FQNNGV. V dropped 0 bases and J dropped 7 bases, with 13 bases sitting between them.

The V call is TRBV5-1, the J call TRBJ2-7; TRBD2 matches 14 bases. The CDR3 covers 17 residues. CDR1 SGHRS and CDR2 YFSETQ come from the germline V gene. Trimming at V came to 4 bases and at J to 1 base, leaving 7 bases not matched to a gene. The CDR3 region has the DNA TGCGCCAGCAGCCTACGACTAGCGGGAGGGGTGTCCTACGAGCAGTACTTC. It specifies CASSLRLAGGVSYEQYF.

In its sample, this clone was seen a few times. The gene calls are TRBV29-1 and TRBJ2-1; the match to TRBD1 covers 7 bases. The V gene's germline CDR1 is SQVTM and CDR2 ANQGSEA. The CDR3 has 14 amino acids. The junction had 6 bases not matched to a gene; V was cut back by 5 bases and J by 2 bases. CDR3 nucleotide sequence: TGCAGCGTTCCGACAGGGAGAGCCTACAATGAGCAGTTCTTC. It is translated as CSVPTGRAYNEQFF.

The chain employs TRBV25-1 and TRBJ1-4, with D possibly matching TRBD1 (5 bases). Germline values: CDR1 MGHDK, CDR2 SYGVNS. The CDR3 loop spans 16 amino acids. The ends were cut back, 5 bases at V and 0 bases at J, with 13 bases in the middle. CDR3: CASSYGGGATNEKLFF. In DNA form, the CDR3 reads TGTGCCAGCAGTTACGGGGGGGGAGCAACTAATGAAAAACTGTTTTTT.